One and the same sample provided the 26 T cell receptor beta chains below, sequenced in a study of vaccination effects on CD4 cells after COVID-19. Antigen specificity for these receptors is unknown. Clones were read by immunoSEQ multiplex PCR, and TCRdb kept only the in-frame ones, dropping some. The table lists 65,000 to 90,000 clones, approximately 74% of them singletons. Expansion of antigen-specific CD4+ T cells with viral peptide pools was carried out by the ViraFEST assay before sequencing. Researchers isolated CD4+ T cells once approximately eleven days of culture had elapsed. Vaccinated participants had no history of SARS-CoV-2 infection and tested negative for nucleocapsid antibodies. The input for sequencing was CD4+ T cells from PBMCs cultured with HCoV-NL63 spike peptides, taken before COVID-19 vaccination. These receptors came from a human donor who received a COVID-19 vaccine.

CDR3 nucleotide sequence: TGTGCCAGCAGCTCCCGGGCGGGGAGCACAGATACGCAGTATTTT. Protein: CASSSRAGSTDTQYF. The chain employs TRBV11-2 and TRBJ2-3; a possible D gene is TRBD2 (6 bases). V was clipped by 4 bases and J by 0 bases, with 11 bases between them. Germline CDR1 and CDR2: SGHAT and FQNNGV. The CDR3 sequence is 15 residues long.

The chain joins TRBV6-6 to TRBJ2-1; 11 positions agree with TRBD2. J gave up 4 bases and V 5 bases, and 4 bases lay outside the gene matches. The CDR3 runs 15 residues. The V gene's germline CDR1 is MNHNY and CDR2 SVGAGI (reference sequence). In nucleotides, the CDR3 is TGTGCCAGCAGTGGCCTAGCGGGGGGATACAATGAGCAGTTCTTC. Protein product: CASSGLAGGYNEQFF.

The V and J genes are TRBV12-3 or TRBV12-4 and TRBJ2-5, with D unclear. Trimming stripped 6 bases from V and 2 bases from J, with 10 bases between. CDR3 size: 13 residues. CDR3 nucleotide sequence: TGTGCCAGCAGCCCCCGGTTGCAAGAGACCCAGTACTTC. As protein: CASSPRLQETQYF.

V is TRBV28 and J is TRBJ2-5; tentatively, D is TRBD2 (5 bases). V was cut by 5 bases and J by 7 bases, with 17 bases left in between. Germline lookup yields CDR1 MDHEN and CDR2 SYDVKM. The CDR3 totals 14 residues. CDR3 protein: CASSPSGRLRTQYF. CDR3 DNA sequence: TGTGCCAGCAGTCCCAGCGGTAGGCTTCGGACCCAGTACTTC.

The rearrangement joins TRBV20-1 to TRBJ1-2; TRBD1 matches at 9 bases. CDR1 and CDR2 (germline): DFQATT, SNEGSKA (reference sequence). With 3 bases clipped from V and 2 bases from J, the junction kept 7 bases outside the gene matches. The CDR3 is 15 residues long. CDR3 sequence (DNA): TGCAGTGCTAGTGGGCCGGGACAGGGAAACTATGGCTACACCTTC. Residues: CSASGPGQGNYGYTF.

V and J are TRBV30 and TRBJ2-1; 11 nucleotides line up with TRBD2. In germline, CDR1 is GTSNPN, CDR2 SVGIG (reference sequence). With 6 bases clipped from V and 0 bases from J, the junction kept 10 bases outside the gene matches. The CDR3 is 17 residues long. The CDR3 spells CACKPTSGVSSYNEQFF. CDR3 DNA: TGTGCCTGCAAACCGACTAGCGGGGTCAGCTCCTACAATGAGCAGTTCTTC.

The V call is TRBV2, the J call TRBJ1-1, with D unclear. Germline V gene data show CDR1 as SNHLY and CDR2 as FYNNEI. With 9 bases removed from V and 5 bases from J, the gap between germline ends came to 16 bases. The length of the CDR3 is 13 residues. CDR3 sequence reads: CASSMELRTEAFF. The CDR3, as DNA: TGTGCCAGTAGTATGGAGTTGAGGACTGAAGCTTTCTTT.

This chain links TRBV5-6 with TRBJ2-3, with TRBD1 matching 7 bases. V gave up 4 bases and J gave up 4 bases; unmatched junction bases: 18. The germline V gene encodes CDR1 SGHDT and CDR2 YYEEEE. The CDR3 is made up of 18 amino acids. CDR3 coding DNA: TGTGCCAGCAGCCTAAATACCTTCGACAGGGTCGGCCCAGATACGCAGTATTTT. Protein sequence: CASSLNTFDRVGPDTQYF.

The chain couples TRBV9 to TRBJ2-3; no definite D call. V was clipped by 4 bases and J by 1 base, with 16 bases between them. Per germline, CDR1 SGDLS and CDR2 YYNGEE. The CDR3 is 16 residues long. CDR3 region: CASSLRSIGGTDTQYF. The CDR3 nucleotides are TGTGCCAGCAGCTTACGATCTATAGGCGGCACAGATACGCAGTATTTT.

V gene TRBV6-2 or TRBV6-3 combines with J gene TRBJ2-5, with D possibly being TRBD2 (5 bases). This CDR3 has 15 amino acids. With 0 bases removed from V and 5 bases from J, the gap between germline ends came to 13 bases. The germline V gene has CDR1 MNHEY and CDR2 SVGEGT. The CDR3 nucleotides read TGTGCCAGCAGTTACTCGAAAGGGAGAGGGGAGACCCAGTACTTC. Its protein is CASSYSKGRGETQYF.

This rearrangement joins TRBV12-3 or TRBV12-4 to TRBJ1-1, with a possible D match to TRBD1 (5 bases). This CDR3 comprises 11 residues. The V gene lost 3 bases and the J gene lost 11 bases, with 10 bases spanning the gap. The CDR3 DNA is TGTGCCAGCAGTTTTCGGGGGAGCGCTTTCTTT. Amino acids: CASSFRGSAFF.

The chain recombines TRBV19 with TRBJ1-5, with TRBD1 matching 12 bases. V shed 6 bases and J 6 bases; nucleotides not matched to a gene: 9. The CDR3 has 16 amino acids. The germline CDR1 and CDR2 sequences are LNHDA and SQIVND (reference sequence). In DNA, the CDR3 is TGTGCCAGTAGGGAGGAGGGGACAGGGGGCCTTCAGCCCCAGCATTTT. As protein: CASREEGTGGLQPQHF.

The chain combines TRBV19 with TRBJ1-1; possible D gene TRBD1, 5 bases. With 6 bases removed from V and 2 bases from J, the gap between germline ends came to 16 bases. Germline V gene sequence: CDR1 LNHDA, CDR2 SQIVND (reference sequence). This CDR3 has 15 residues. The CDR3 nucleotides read TGTGCCAGTAGCCCCATGGGGGGAATAAACACTGAAGCTTTCTTT. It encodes CASSPMGGINTEAFF.

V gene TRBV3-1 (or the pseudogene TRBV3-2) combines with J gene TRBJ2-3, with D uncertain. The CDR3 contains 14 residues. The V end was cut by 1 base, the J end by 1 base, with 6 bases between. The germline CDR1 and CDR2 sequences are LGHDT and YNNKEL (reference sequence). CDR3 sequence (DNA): TGTGCCAGCAGCCAAGGACTGCGCACAGATACGCAGTATTTT. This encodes CASSQGLRTDTQYF.

This CDR3 is CASSQDFLSNQPQHF. The CDR3 DNA reads as TGTGCCAGCAGCCAAGATTTTCTAAGCAATCAGCCCCAGCATTTT. The chain combines TRBV3-1 (or the pseudogene TRBV3-2) with TRBJ1-5; D is undetermined. V was cut by 0 bases and J by 1 base, with 7 bases left in between. The CDR3 sequence is 15 residues long. CDR1 and CDR2 from the germline V gene are LGHDT and YNNKEL (reference sequence).

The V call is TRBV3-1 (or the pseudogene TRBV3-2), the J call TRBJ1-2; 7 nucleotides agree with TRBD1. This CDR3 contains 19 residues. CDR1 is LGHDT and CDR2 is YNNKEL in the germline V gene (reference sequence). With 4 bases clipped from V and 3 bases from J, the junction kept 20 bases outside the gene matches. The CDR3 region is CASSPNRAGGSFYDYGYTF. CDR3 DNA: TGTGCCAGCAGCCCAAATAGGGCAGGGGGATCGTTTTATGACTATGGCTACACCTTC.

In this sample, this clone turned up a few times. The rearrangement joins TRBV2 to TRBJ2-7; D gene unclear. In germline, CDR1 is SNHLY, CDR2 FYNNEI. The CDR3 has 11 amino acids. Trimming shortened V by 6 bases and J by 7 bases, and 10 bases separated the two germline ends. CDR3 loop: CASRRFGEQYV. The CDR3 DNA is TGTGCCAGCAGACGATTTGGGGAGCAGTACGTC.

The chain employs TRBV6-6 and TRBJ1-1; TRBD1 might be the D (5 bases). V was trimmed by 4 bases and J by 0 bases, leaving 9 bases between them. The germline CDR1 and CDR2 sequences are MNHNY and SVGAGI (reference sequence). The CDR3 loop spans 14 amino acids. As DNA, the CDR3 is TGTGCCAGCAGTTGGGGAGGGGTGAACACTGAAGCTTTCTTT. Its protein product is CASSWGGVNTEAFF.

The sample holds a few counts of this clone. The CDR3 protein is CASSVIGQGKTEAFF. The CDR3 bases are TGTGCCAGCAGCGTTATCGGACAGGGAAAGACTGAAGCTTTCTTT. The chain carries TRBV9 and TRBJ1-1; 8 positions match TRBD1. J was trimmed by 5 bases and V by 2 bases; bases with no gene match: 8. CDR3 length: 15 amino acids. CDR1 is SGDLS and CDR2 is YYNGEE in the germline V gene.

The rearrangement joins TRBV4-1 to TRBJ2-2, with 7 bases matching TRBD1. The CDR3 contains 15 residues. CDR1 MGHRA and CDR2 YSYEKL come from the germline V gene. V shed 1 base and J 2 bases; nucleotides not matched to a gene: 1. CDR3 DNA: TGCGCCAGCAGCCAAGGACAGGGAAACACCGGGGAGCTGTTTTTT. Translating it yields CASSQGQGNTGELFF.

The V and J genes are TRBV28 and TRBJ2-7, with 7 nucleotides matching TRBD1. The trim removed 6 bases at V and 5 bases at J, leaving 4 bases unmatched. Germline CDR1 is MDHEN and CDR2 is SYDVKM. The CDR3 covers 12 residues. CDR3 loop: CASSPDRNEQYV. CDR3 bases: TGTGCCAGCAGCCCGGACAGGAACGAGCAGTACGTC.

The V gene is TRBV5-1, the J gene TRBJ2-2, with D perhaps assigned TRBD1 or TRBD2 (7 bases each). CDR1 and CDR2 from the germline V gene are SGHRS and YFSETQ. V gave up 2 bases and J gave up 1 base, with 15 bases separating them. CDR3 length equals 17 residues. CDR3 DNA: TGCGCCAGCAGCTTTTACTCCAGGGGGGGGAACACCGGGGAGCTGTTTTTT. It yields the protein CASSFYSRGGNTGELFF.

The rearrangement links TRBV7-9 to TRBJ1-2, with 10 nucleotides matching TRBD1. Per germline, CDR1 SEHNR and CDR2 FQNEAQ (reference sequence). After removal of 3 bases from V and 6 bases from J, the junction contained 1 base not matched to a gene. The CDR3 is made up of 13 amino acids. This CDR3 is CASSFGTGDGYTF. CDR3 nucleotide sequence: TGTGCCAGCAGCTTCGGGACAGGGGATGGCTACACCTTC.

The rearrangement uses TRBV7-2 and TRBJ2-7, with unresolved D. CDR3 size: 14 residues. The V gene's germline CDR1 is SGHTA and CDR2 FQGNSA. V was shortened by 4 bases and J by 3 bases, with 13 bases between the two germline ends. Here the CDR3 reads CASSSQLGNYEQYV. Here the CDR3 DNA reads TGTGCCAGCAGCTCCCAACTTGGGAACTACGAGCAGTACGTC.

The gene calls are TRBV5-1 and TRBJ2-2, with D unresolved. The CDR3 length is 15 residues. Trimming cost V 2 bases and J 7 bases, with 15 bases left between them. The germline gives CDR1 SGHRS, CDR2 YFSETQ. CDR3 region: CASSFGYTGGGELFF. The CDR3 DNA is TGCGCCAGCAGCTTTGGATACACCGGTGGCGGGGAGCTGTTTTTT.

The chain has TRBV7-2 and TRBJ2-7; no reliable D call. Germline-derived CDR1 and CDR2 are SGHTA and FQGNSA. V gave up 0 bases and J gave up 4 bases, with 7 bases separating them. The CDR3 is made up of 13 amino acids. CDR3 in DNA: TGTGCCAGCAGCTTAGCTGGAACGTACGAGCAGTACGTC. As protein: CASSLAGTYEQYV.